A selection of T cell receptor beta chains follows, all from one sample in a study of neoadjuvant anti-PD-1 for oral cavity cancer. This table comes from immunoSEQ multiplex PCR, and its TCRdb copy is limited to in-frame clones, with some not included. This sample carries roughly 7,000 clones, approximately 75% of them seen once, and the ten largest clones take less than 3%. The sample consisted of PBMCs, taken before nivolumab (anti-PD-1) treatment. These receptors originate from a person aged 35 to 85 with oral cavity squamous cell carcinoma. Both conserved end residues are part of each CDR3. D genes are given only for firm matches. Some rows mark clone size as missing; the rest say once, few, many or name a class of expanded clone.

j_gene: TRBJ1-3
v_gene: TRBV29-1
d_gene: .
abundance: few
CDR3aa: CSAGLSGNTIYF
CDR3nt: TGCAGCGCGGGCCTCTCTGGAAACACCATATATTTT

j_gene: TRBJ2-7
v_gene: TRBV5-5
d_gene: .
abundance: medium-sized
CDR3aa: CASSLGRTATYEQYF
CDR3nt: TGTGCCAGCAGCTTAGGGCGGACAGCAACCTACGAGCAGTACTTC

j_gene: TRBJ1-3
v_gene: TRBV7-6
d_gene: .
abundance: .
CDR3aa: CASSETLSGKGNTIYF
CDR3nt: TGTGCCAGCAGCGAGACCTTGTCGGGGAAGGGAAACACCATATATTTT

j_gene: TRBJ1-3
v_gene: TRBV7-9
d_gene: .
abundance: few
CDR3aa: CASSRGDGDSGNTIYF
CDR3nt: TGTGCCAGCAGCCGGGGGGACGGAGACTCTGGAAACACCATATATTTT

j_gene: TRBJ2-5
v_gene: TRBV14
d_gene: .
abundance: .
CDR3aa: CASSSRGQGRMETQYF
CDR3nt: TGTGCCAGCAGCTCCCGGGGCCAAGGTCGAATGGAGACCCAGTACTTC

j_gene: TRBJ2-5
v_gene: TRBV19
d_gene: TRBD2
abundance: .
CDR3aa: CASSRTSGSEETQYF
CDR3nt: TGTGCCAGTAGCCGGACTAGCGGGAGTGAAGAGACCCAGTACTTC

j_gene: TRBJ2-3
v_gene: TRBV19
d_gene: .
abundance: .
CDR3aa: CASSTQNRVTDTQYF
CDR3nt: TGTGCCAGTAGTACCCAGAACAGGGTCACAGATACGCAGTATTTT

j_gene: TRBJ2-2
v_gene: TRBV5-1
d_gene: .
abundance: .
CDR3aa: CASSITGLGNTGELFF
CDR3nt: TGCGCCAGCAGCATCACGGGACTGGGGAACACCGGGGAGCTGTTTTTT

j_gene: TRBJ2-5
v_gene: TRBV10-3
d_gene: TRBD1
abundance: few
CDR3aa: CAIRTDRGGETQYF
CDR3nt: TGTGCCATCAGAACTGACAGGGGGGGAGAGACCCAGTACTTC

j_gene: TRBJ2-5
v_gene: TRBV7-2
d_gene: .
abundance: .
CDR3aa: CASSLRVGETQYF
CDR3nt: TGTGCCAGCAGCTTAAGGGTAGGCGAGACCCAGTACTTC

j_gene: TRBJ2-1
v_gene: TRBV18
d_gene: TRBD1
abundance: few
CDR3aa: CASSPPQAVTGVNEQFF
CDR3nt: TGTGCCAGCTCACCACCACAAGCAGTGACAGGGGTGAATGAGCAGTTCTTC

j_gene: TRBJ1-2
v_gene: TRBV5-8
d_gene: TRBD1
abundance: few
CDR3aa: CASSSTGAGYGYTF
CDR3nt: TGTGCCAGCAGCTCTACAGGGGCGGGCTATGGCTACACCTTC

j_gene: TRBJ2-7
v_gene: TRBV9
d_gene: .
abundance: .
CDR3aa: CASGKQGGEQYF
CDR3nt: TGTGCCAGCGGTAAACAGGGAGGCGAGCAGTACTTC

j_gene: TRBJ1-1
v_gene: TRBV6-6
d_gene: .
abundance: .
CDR3aa: CASSYSSRQEAFF
CDR3nt: TGTGCCAGCAGTTACTCGAGTCGACAAGAAGCTTTCTTT

j_gene: TRBJ2-7
v_gene: TRBV15
d_gene: TRBD1
abundance: .
CDR3aa: CATSPGGTGLYEQYF
CDR3nt: TGTGCCACCAGCCCCGGCGGGACAGGTCTTTACGAGCAGTACTTC

j_gene: TRBJ1-1
v_gene: TRBV7-9
d_gene: .
abundance: .
CDR3aa: CASSLGGSGTEAFF
CDR3nt: TGTGCCAGCAGCTTAGGTGGATCCGGCACTGAAGCTTTCTTT

j_gene: TRBJ2-5
v_gene: TRBV5-1
d_gene: .
abundance: .
CDR3aa: CASSFYGNQETQYF
CDR3nt: TGCGCCAGCAGCTTTTACGGTAACCAAGAGACCCAGTACTTC

j_gene: TRBJ2-2
v_gene: TRBV7-3
d_gene: TRBD2
abundance: once
CDR3aa: CASSLVAGANTGELFF
CDR3nt: TGTGCCAGCAGCTTAGTAGCGGGAGCGAACACCGGGGAGCTGTTTTTT